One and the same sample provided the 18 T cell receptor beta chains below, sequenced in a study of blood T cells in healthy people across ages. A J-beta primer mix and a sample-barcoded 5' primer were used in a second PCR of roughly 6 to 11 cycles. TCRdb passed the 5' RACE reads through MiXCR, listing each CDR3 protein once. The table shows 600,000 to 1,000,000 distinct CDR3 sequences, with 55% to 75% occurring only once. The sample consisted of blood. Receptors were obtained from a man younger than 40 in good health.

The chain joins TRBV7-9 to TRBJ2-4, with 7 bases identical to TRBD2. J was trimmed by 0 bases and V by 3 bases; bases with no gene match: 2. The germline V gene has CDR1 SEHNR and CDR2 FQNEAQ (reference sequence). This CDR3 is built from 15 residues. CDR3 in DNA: TGTGCCAGCAGCTTGACTAGCCTAGCCAAAAACATTCAGTACTTC. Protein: CASSLTSLAKNIQYF. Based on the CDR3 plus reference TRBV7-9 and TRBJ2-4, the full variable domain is DTGVSQNPRHKITKRGQNVTFRCDPISEHNRLYWYRQTLGQGPEFLTYFQNEAQLEKSRLLSDRFSAERPKGSFSTLEIQRTEQGDSAMYLCASSLTSLAKNIQYFGAGTRLSVL.

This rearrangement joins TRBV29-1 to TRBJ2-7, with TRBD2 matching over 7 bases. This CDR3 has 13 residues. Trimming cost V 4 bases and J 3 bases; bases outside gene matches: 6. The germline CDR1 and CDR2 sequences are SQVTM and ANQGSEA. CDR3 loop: CSVGGGSIYEQYF. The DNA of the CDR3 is TGCAGCGTTGGGGGCGGGAGTATCTACGAGCAGTACTTC.

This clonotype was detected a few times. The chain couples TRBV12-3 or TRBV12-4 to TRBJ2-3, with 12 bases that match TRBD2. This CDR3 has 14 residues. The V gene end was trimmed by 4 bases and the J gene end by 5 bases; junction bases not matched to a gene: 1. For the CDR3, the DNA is TGTGCCAGCAGTTCTAGCGGGGGGGAAGATACGCAGTATTTT. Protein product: CASSSSGGEDTQYF.

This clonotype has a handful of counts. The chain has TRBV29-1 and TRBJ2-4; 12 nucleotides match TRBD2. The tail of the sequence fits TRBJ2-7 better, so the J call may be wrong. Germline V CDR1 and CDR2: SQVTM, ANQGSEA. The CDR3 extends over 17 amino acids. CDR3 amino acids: CSGRLAGAPNQAYEQYF. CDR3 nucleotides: TGCAGTGGACGACTAGCGGGAGCCCCTAACCAAGCCTACGAGCAGTACTTC.

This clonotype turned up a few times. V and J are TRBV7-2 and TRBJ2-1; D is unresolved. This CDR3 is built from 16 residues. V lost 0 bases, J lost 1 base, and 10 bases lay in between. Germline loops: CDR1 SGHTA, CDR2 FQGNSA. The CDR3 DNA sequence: TGTGCCAGCAGCTTAGCCCCCCTAGGGTCCTACAATGAGCAGTTCTTC. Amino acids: CASSLAPLGSYNEQFF.

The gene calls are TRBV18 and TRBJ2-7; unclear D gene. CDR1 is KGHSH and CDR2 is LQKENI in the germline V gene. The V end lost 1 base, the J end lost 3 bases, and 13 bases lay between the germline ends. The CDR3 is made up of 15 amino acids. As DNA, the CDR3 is TGTGCCAGCTCACCACGACTCGTAAATTTCTACGAGCAGTACTTC. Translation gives CASSPRLVNFYEQYF.

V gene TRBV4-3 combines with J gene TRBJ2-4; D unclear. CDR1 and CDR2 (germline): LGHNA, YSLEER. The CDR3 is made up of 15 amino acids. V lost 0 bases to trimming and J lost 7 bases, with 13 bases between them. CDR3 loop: CASSQDRRTSNIQYF. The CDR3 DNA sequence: TGCGCCAGCAGCCAAGACAGACGGACCTCCAACATTCAGTACTTC.

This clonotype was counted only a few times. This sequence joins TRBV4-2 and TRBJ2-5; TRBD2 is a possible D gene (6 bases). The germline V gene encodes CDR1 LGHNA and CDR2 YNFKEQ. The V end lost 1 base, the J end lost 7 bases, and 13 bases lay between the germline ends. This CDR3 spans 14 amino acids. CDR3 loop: CASSQGGGKGTQYF. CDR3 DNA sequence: TGTGCCAGCAGCCAAGGAGGAGGGAAGGGGACCCAGTACTTC.

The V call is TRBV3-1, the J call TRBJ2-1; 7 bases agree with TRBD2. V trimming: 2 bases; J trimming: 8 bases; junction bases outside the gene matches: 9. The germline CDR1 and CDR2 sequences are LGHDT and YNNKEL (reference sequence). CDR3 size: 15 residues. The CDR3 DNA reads TGTGCCAGCAGCCAACCCCTGGGGGGGTTTGATGAGCAGTTCTTC. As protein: CASSQPLGGFDEQFF.

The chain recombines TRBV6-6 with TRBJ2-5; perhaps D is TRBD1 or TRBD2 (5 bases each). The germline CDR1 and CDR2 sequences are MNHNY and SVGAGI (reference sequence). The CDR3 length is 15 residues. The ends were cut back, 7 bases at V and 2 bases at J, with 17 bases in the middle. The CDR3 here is CASNLNRDVQETQYF. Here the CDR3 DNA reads TGTGCCAGCAACCTAAACCGGGACGTTCAAGAGACCCAGTACTTC.

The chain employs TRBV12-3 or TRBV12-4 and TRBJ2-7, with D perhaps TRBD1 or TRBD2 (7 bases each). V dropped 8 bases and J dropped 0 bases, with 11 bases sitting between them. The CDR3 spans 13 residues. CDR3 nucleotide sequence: TGTGCCAGCGGGGGGGACAGCTCCTACGAGCAGTACTTC. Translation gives CASGGDSSYEQYF.

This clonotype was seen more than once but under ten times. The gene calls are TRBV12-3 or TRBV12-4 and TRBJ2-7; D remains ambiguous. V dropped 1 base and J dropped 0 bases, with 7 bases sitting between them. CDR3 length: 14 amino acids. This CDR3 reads CASSLGLYSYEQYF. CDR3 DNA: TGTGCCAGCAGTTTAGGTCTGTACTCCTACGAGCAGTACTTC.

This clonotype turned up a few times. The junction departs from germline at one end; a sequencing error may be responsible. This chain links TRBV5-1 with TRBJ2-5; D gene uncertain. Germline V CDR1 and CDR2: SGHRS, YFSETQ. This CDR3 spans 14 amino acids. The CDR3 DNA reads TGTGCCAGCAGCTTAGCAGGCCCCCAAGAGACCCAGTACTTC. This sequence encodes CASSLAGPQETQYF.

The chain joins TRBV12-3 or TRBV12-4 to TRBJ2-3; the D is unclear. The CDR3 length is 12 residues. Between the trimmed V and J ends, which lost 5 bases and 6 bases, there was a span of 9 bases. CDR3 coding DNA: TGTGCCAGCAGTAGGGCATGGGATACGCAGTATTTT. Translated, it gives CASSRAWDTQYF.

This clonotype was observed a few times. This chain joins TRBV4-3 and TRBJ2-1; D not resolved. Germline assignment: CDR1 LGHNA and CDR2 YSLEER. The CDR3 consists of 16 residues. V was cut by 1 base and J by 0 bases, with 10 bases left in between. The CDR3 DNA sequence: TGCGCCAGCAGCCAAGGGAGCGCGAGCTCCTACAATGAGCAGTTCTTC. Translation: CASSQGSASSYNEQFF.

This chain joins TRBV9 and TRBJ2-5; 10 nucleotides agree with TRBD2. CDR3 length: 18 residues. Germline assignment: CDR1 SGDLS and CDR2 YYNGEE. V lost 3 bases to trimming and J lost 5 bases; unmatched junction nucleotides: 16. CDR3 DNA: TGTGCCAGCAGCGAGGGGACTAGCGAACCGAGGCCTGGGGAGACCCAGTACTTC. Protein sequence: CASSEGTSEPRPGETQYF. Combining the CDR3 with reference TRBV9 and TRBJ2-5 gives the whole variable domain DSGVTQTPKHLITATGQRVTLRCSPRSGDLSVYWYQQSLDQGLQFLIQYYNGEERAKGNILERFSAQQFPDLHSELNLSSLELGDSALYFCASSEGTSEPRPGETQYFGPGTRLLVL.

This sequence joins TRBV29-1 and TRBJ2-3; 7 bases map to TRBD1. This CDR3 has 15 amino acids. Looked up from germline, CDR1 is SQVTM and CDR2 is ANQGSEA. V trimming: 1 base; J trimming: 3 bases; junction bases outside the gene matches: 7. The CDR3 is CSVEGQGSSTDTQYF. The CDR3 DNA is TGCAGCGTTGAAGGACAGGGATCGAGTACAGATACGCAGTATTTT.

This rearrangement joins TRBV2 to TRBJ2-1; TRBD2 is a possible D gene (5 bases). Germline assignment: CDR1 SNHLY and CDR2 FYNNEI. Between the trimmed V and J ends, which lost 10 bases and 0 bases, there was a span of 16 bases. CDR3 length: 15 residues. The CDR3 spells CATTRDGVSYNEQFF. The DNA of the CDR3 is TGTGCCACAACCCGGGATGGAGTCTCCTACAATGAGCAGTTCTTC.